This entry concerns a single T cell receptor beta chain. Its antigen is as yet unknown. This sample is part of a study of cytomegalovirus exposure and HLA in healthy donors. Study results and limitations: Investigators reported under 200 TCR beta chains as tied to cytomegalovirus. An ancestry cluster, one associated with Asian ancestry, reportedly showed fewer N-insertions than the approximately 650-donor mean in a later analysis. Some V segments, including TRBV6-2 and TRBV6-3, were excluded as indistinguishable.

Both 60 Vbeta primers and 13 Jbeta primers went into the PCR. Original data processing: An analysis performed later counted 72 million or so unique TCR beta chains (approximately 10 million of them shared). Data came from immunoSEQ multiplex PCR; TCRdb stores just in-frame clones and leaves some out. V and J calls and clone size are as listed in that table; D and trimming were resolved from the DNA. The sample totals tens of thousands of clones. Germline V CDR1 and CDR2: SGDLS, YYNGEE. The V end lost 4 bases, the J end lost 6 bases, and 20 bases lay between the germline ends. The CDR3 covers 15 residues.

The receptor was derived from a male donor in good health and CMV-seronegative. The rearrangement uses TRBV9 and TRBJ2-7; tentatively, D is TRBD2 (5 bases). Sequencing input: PBMCs. Here the CDR3 reads CASSPKSPAGSEQYF. The CDR3 DNA follows: TGTGCCAGCAGCCCAAAATCACCGGCGGGCTCCGAGCAGTACTTC.